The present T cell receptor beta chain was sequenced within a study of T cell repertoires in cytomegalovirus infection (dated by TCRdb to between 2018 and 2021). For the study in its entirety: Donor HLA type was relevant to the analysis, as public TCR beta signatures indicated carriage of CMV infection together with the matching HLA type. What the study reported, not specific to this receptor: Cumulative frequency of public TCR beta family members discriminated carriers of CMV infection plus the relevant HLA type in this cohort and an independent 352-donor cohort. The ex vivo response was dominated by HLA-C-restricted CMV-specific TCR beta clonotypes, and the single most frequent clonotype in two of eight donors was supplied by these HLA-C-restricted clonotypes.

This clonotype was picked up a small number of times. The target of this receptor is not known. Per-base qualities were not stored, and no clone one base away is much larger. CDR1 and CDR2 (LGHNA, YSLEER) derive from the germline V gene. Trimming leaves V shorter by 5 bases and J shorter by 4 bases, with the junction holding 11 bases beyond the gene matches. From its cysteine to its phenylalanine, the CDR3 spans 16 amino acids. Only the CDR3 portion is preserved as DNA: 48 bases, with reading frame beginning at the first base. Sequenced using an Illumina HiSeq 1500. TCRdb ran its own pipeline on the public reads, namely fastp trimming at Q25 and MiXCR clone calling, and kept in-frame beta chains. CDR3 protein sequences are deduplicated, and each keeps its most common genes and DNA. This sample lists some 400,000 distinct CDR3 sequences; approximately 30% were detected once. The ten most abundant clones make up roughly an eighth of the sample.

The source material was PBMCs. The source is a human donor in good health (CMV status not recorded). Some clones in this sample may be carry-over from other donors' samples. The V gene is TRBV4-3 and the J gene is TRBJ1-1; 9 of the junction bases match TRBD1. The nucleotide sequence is TGCGCCAGCAGCGCCCATTACAGGGGGCAGAGCACTGAAGCTTTCTTT. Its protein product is CASSAHYRGQSTEAFF.